The source of this T cell receptor (beta chain) is a study of regulatory T cells in long-lasting Graves disease listed by TCRdb under 2021. Looking at the study overall: To count as having persistent Graves' disease, a patient had to have received antithyroid drug treatment for over 5 years with TSH receptor autoantibodies remaining persistently positive. Patients with persistent Graves' disease were compared with patients with newly diagnosed Graves' disease using TCR sequencing and RNA sequencing of peripheral blood. The study was registered as a clinical trial and conducted in China. TCR sequencing covered around 13 persistent and around 20 newly diagnosed Graves' disease patients, some 35 samples in total. In the clinical cohort, patients with persistent Graves' disease had used antithyroid drugs for an average of about 10.3 years. The research as a whole found: Persistent Graves' disease patients showed lower TCR Shannon entropy and fewer highly expanded clones than newly diagnosed patients, suggesting clonal expansion. TRBV28, TRBJ1-2 and TRBJ2-5 were preferentially used in persistent disease, while TRBV20-1 and TRBJ2-1 were favored in newly diagnosed disease. More public clonotypes were shared among persistent patients (more than 2,500) than among newly diagnosed patients (966). Sequencing and analysis were restricted to the TCR beta chain. As a limitation, the authors acknowledged that the small sample size may reduce accuracy. The study examined only peripheral blood because the primary lesion, thyroid tissue, could not be accessed.

The label giving this sample's time point can be read as: persistent/refractory GD, antithyroid drugs over 5 years with positive TRAb. For both TCR sequencing and RNA sequencing, RNA was extracted from PBMCs in TRIzol. The diagnosis of Graves' disease followed American Thyroid Association guidelines. The patients came from an endocrinology department in Xi'an, China. Each patient gave roughly 10 milliliters of peripheral blood, collected in an EDTA anticoagulant tube. Ficoll Paque Plus density gradient separation was used to isolate PBMCs, and no further T cell sorting was performed. An Agilent 2100 Bioanalyzer and agarose gel were used to check RNA quality, while a NanoDrop 2000 measured RNA concentration. Library generation was performed with multiplex PCR. The reads were generated on an Illumina HiSeq 4000. iRepertoire HTBI primers and Arm-PCR amplification of CDR3 regions were used to construct TCR beta libraries. Gel purification was performed on PCR products prior to sequencing. The authors' analysis ran thus. Across samples, 62 TRBV and roughly 15 TRBJ segments were identified and used for gene usage analysis of CDR3 amino acid clonotypes. COPE and FqMerger were used to merge filtered high-quality paired reads into contigs. BLAST was used to align contigs to IMGT TRBV, TRBD and TRBJ reference genes, and CDR3 was defined according to IMGT. Any clonotype with a frequency above 0.1% was classified as a highly expanded clone. Shannon entropy served as the measure of repertoire diversity, while the Gini coefficient captured V-J evenness. Public clonotypes were defined as clonotypes shared by more than one individual. The public reads were quality trimmed at Q25 with fastp and then assembled into clones with MiXCR by TCRdb, keeping productive beta chains. Rows are combined by CDR3 protein, so each entry shows the most common genes and DNA. Clone size and V and J calls follow TCRdb, not the original study. This sample holds around 430,000 distinct CDR3 sequences; roughly 23% were observed only once. The leading ten clones occupy around 12% of the sample.

This clonotype was seen at least ten times. This clone's antigen is unknown. No qualities accompany the bases; no much larger clone lies one base away. V trim: 7 bases; J trim: 5 bases; unmatched bases: 13. The CDR3 has 15 amino acids, counting the end cysteine and phenylalanine. Solely the CDR3 DNA is kept, with 45 bases framed from the first base. As encoded in the germline V gene, CDR1 is MDHEN while CDR2 is SYDVKM. The rearranged segments are TRBV28 and TRBJ1-1, and TRBD1 matches 7 of the central bases. The clonotype originates from a female donor with Graves disease. This material consisted of peripheral blood mononuclear cells (PBMCs), taken when the disease was refractory, from a patient treated with antithyroid drugs. The bases read TGTGCCAGCACTGTAAGACAGGGCCTGCGGACTGAAGCTTTCTTT. It specifies CASTVRQGLRTEAFF. Beyond the CDR3, the reference TRBV28 and TRBJ1-1 genes provide the residues; the full variable domain reads: DVKVTQSSRYLVKRTGEKVFLECVQDMDHENMFWYRQDPGLGLRLIYFSYDVKMKEKGDIPEGYSVSREKKERFSLILESASTNQTSMYLCASTVRQGLRTEAFFGQGTRLTVV.